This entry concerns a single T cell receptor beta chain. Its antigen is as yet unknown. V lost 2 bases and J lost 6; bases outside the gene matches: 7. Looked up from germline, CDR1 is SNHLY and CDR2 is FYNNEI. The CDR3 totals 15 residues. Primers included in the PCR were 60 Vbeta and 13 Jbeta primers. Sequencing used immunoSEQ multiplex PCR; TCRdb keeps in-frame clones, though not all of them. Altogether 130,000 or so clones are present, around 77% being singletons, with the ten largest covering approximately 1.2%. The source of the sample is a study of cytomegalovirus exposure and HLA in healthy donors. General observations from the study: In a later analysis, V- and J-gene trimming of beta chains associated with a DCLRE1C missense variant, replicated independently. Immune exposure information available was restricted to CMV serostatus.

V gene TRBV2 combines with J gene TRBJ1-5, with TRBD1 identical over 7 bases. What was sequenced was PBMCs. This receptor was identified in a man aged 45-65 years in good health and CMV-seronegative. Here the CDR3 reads CASSELGDSGQPQHF. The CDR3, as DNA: TGTGCCAGCAGTGAACTTGGGGACAGTGGTCAGCCCCAGCATTTT.